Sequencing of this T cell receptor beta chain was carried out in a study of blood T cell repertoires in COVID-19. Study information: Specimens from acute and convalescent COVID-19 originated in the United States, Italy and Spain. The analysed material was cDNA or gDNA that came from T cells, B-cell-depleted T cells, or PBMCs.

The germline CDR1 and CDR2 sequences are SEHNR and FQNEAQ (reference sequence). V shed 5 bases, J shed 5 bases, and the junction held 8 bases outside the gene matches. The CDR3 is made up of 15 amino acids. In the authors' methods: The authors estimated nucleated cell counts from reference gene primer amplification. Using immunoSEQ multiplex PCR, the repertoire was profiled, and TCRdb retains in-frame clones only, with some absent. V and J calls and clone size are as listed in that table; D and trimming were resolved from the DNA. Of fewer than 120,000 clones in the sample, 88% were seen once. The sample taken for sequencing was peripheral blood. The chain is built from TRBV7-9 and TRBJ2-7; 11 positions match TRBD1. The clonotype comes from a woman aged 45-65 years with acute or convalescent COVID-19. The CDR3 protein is CASSARDRGRNEQYF. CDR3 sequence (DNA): TGTGCCAGCAGCGCAAGGGACAGGGGGAGGAACGAGCAGTACTTC. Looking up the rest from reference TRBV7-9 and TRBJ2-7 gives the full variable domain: DTGVSQNPRHKITKRGQNVTFRCDPISEHNRLYWYRQTLGQGPEFLTYFQNEAQLEKSRLLSDRFSAERPKGSFSTLEIQRTEQGDSAMYLCASSARDRGRNEQYFGPGTRLTVT.